This T cell receptor beta chain was recorded in a study of PD-1 blockade in classical Hodgkin lymphoma. General study results and limits: Some patients began nivolumab under 1 year after ASCT. These patients were excluded from later analyses. Diversity in CD4+ TCRs, unlike that measured in CD8+ TCRs, had risen significantly by C4D1. Similar baseline diversity was found in complete responders and newly diagnosed patients.

Per the germline V gene, CDR1 is LNHDA and CDR2 is SQIVND (reference sequence). This CDR3 region has 18 residues. V trimming: 4 bases; J trimming: 2 bases; junction bases outside the gene matches: 13. Every patient experienced relapse after autologous stem cell transplantation, and brentuximab vedotin exposure varied. The assay was immunoSEQ multiplex PCR, and TCRdb's table has in-frame clones only and misses some. The sample yields around 4,700 clones, around 67% seen once. This clone was observed a few times. Its antigen is unidentified. The chain employs TRBV19 and TRBJ2-2, with 7 bases lining up with TRBD1. The source was peripheral blood mononuclear cells (PBMCs), collected before the second cycle of nivolumab. The receptor was derived from a human donor with classical Hodgkin lymphoma. CDR3 DNA: TGTGCCAGTAGTAGGACAGGAGCTGCCCGCCTTAACACCGGGGAGCTGTTTTTT. It specifies CASSRTGAARLNTGELFF.